These T cell receptor beta chains were read from a single sample in a study of T-cell reconstitution after alpha-beta-depleted transplantation in children. Each CDR3 protein gets one entry after TCRdb re-called the PCR reads with MiXCR. Of roughly 590,000 distinct CDR3 sequences in the sample, 15% to 20% were seen once. Specimen: PBMCs from the stem cell graft donor, collected from the stem cell graft. These receptors came from a human donor who donated a stem cell graft to a child with acute myeloid leukemia. Both conserved end residues are part of each CDR3. The order of the fields is V gene, J gene, clone size, D gene, CDR3 DNA, CDR3 protein. D genes are given only for firm matches. Clone size, where shown, is once, few, many, or a class for clones that have expanded.

TRBV6-2/TRBV6-3	TRBJ2-7	NA	TRBD1	TGTGCCAGCAGCCGACAGGGGGCTAACGACGAGCAGTACTTC	CASSRQGANDEQYF
TRBV7-9	TRBJ1-1	few	NA	TGTGCCAGCAGTGGCGACCCAGGAGGAGAAGCTTTCTTT	CASSGDPGGEAFF
TRBV18	TRBJ2-5	NA	NA	TGTGCCAGCTCCCAGAGGGGCCACCAAGAGACCCAGTACTTC	CASSQRGHQETQYF
TRBV7-8	TRBJ1-3	NA	NA	TGTGCCAGCAGCTTAGGGCGAGGGGGTGCCTTAAGCTCTGGAAACACCATATATTTT	CASSLGRGGALSSGNTIYF
TRBV20-1	TRBJ2-7	NA	TRBD1	TGCAGTGCTAGAGAGCAGGGGGCGAAACAAGAGCAGTACTTC	CSAREQGAKQEQYF
TRBV20-1	TRBJ1-2	many	NA	TGCAGTGCCGCCCAGGCAGGGATCAGTGACTATGGCTACACCTTC	CSAAQAGISDYGYTF
TRBV7-9	TRBJ2-1	once	NA	TGTGCCAGCAGCTTGTCCCAGGGCAATCCCTACAATGACCAGTTCTTC	CASSLSQGNPYNDQFF
TRBV6-2/TRBV6-3	TRBJ1-1	few	NA	TGTGCCAGCACCTTTAATCCGACAGAGATGAACACTGAAGCTTTCTTT	CASTFNPTEMNTEAFF
TRBV20-1	TRBJ2-1	many	NA	TGCAGTGCTAGTGTAGTAATCGATGAGCAGTTCTTC	CSASVVIDEQFF
TRBV3-1	TRBJ1-2	NA	NA	TGTGCCAGCAGCCCGCGAATGACAGGTCACGGCTACACCTTC	CASSPRMTGHGYTF
TRBV4-1	TRBJ2-3	NA	NA	TGCGCCAGCAGCCAAGACCGGACCCTATACACAGATACGCAGTATTTT	CASSQDRTLYTDTQYF
TRBV29-1	TRBJ2-3	many	TRBD1	TGCAGCGCCGTGACAGGGGGCATCGACCTCCCTTACACAGATACGCAGTATTTT	CSAVTGGIDLPYTDTQYF
TRBV5-1	TRBJ2-1	few	TRBD2	TGCGCCAGCAGCTCAGGGACTAGCGGGGGGGCGGGTGAGCAGTTCTTC	CASSSGTSGGAGEQFF
TRBV15	TRBJ2-3	many	NA	TGTGCCACCAGCAGAGACCTCCTAAGGTCCGATACGCAGTATTTT	CATSRDLLRSDTQYF
TRBV21-1	TRBJ2-7	few	NA	TGTGCCAGCTCCCCTTTCCTCCGGGACAGGGTCTCCTACGAGCAGTACTTC	CASSPFLRDRVSYEQYF
TRBV5-1	TRBJ2-1	many	TRBD2	TGCGCCAGCAGCCCCGGGGGGACGTCCTACAATGAGCAGTTCTTC	CASSPGGTSYNEQFF
TRBV20-1	TRBJ1-2	many	TRBD1	TGCAGTGCTTTTACAGGGGAAGTAGGCTATGGCTACACCTTC	CSAFTGEVGYGYTF
TRBV20-1	TRBJ2-1	NA	TRBD1	TGCAGTGCACCGCGGACAGGTTCGAAGTACAATGAGCAGTTCTTC	CSAPRTGSKYNEQFF
TRBV5-5	TRBJ1-2	many	TRBD1	TGTGCCAGCAGCGACGCTTGGACAGGCTATGGCTACACCTTC	CASSDAWTGYGYTF
TRBV4-3	TRBJ1-4	few	NA	TGCGCCAGCAGCCAAGAAGGTAGTCGGGGAAAACTGTTTTTT	CASSQEGSRGKLFF
TRBV20-1	TRBJ1-2	NA	NA	TGCAGTGCTAGAGACGGTTCCCGGGAAGTCTCGGCCTACACCTTC	CSARDGSREVSAYTF
TRBV10-3	TRBJ1-1	NA	NA	TGTGCCACCGGGATCCGGGGCACTGAAGCTTTCTTT	CATGIRGTEAFF
TRBV7-2	TRBJ2-3	many	NA	TGTGCCAGCAGCTTGGGGGCAGATACGCAGTATTTT	CASSLGADTQYF
TRBV20-1	TRBJ1-1	many	NA	TGCAGTGCTAGAGATAGTCTGCCTGAAGCTTTCTTT	CSARDSLPEAFF
TRBV20-1	TRBJ1-1	many	TRBD1	TGCAGTGCTAGCTCTAGACAGGGGGGGGACACTGAAGCTTTCTTT	CSASSRQGGDTEAFF
TRBV9	TRBJ1-6	NA	NA	TGTGCCAGCAGCCCCCGTATGGATAATTCACCCCTCCACTTT	CASSPRMDNSPLHF
TRBV7-2	TRBJ2-4	NA	NA	TGTGCCAGCAGCTTAGTGGCGGGGCAAGCCAAAAACATTCAGTACTTC	CASSLVAGQAKNIQYF
TRBV20-1	TRBJ1-1	NA	NA	TGCAGTGCTAGAGATCAGAGGGCTGAAGCTTTCTTT	CSARDQRAEAFF
TRBV4-2	TRBJ2-6	NA	NA	TGTGCCAGCACCCGGACCGGTTCTGGGGCCAACGTCCTGACTTTC	CASTRTGSGANVLTF
TRBV5-1	TRBJ1-5	NA	NA	TGCGCCAGCCGGCTCTCTGGCGAAAGCAATCAGCCCCAGCATTTT	CASRLSGESNQPQHF
TRBV21-1	TRBJ1-2	NA	NA	TGTGCCAGCAGCGTCCGGGACAGGGGAAATGGCTACACCTTC	CASSVRDRGNGYTF
TRBV20-1	TRBJ2-5	many	NA	TGCAGTGCTAGAGATCCCCTCGGAGAGACCCAGTACTTC	CSARDPLGETQYF
TRBV20-1	TRBJ1-6	NA	TRBD1	TGCAGTGCGCGAGGGGGACAGGGAAGGAATTCACCCCTCCACTTT	CSARGGQGRNSPLHF
TRBV5-1	TRBJ2-7	many	NA	TGCGCCAGCAGCTTTGAAGTCAACTACGAGCAGTACTTC	CASSFEVNYEQYF
TRBV7-2	TRBJ1-5	many	NA	TGTGCCAGCAGCCTTCCCGCGGGCGTAGAGCCCCAGCATTTT	CASSLPAGVEPQHF
TRBV12-3/TRBV12-4	TRBJ1-5	NA	TRBD1	TGTGCCAGCAGTTCCTCTGACAGGGGCAATCAGCCCCAGCATTTT	CASSSSDRGNQPQHF
TRBV15	TRBJ2-3	many	NA	TGTGCCACCAGCGAGGGGGGGTTTAGCACAGATACGCAGTATTTT	CATSEGGFSTDTQYF
TRBV12-3/TRBV12-4	TRBJ2-1	few	TRBD1	TGTGCCAGCAGCTCCTGGGACAGTGAGCAGTTCTTC	CASSSWDSEQFF
TRBV7-2	TRBJ2-7	many	NA	TGTGCCAGCAGCTTACACGGGGCCTACGAGCAGTACTTC	CASSLHGAYEQYF
TRBV12-3/TRBV12-4	TRBJ2-3	many	TRBD2	TGTGCCAGCAGTTTATATAGCGGGGGGGAAGACACAGATACGCAGTATTTT	CASSLYSGGEDTDTQYF
TRBV20-1	TRBJ2-1	many	NA	TGCAGTGCAAGACTACCGTCTAGGGGGAAGGCCTACAATGAGCAGTTCTTC	CSARLPSRGKAYNEQFF